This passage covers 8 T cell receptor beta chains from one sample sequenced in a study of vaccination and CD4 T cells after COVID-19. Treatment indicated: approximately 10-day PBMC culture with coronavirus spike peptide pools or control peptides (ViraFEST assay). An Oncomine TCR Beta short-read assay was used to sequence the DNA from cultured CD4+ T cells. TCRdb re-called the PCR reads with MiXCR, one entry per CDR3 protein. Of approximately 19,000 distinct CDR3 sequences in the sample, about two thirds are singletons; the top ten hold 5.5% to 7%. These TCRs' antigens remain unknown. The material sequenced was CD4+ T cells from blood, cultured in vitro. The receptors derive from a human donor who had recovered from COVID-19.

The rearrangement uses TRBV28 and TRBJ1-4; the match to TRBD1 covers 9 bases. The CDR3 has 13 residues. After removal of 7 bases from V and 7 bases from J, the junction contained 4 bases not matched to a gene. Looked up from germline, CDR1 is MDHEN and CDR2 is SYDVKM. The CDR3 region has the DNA TGTGCCAGCACCACAGGGGGCCCTGAAAAACTGTTTTTT. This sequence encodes CASTTGGPEKLFF.

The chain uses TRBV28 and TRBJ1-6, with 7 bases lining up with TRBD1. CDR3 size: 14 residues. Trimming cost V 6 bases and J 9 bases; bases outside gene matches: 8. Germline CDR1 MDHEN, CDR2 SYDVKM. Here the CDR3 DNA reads TGTGCCAGCAGGTTAGACAGGGAAGGTTCACCCCTCCACTTT. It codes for CASRLDREGSPLHF.

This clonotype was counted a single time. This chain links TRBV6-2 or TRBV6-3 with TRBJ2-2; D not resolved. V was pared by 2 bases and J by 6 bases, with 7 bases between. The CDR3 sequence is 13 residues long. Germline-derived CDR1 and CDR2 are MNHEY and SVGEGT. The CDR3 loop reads CASSYGRPGELFF. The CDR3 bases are TGTGCCAGCAGTTACGGCCGGCCCGGGGAGCTGTTTTTT.

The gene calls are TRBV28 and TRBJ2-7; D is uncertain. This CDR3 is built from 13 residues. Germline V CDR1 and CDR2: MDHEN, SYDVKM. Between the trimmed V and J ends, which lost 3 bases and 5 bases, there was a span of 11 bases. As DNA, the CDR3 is TGTGCCAGCAGTTTTCCGGGTGCCGACGAGCAGTACTTC. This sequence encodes CASSFPGADEQYF. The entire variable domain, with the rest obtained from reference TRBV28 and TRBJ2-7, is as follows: DVKVTQSSRYLVKRTGEKVFLECVQDMDHENMFWYRQDPGLGLRLIYFSYDVKMKEKGDIPEGYSVSREKKERFSLILESASTNQTSMYLCASSFPGADEQYFGPGTRLTVT.

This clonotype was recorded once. The CDR3 bases are TGTGCCAGCAGCTTCTGGGGAGAAAACATTCAGTACTTC. It translates to CASSFWGENIQYF. The V and J genes are TRBV11-2 and TRBJ2-4; perhaps TRBD2 as D (5 bases). V dropped 3 bases and J dropped 5 bases, with 8 bases sitting between them. CDR1 and CDR2 from the germline V gene are SGHAT and FQNNGV. The CDR3 is 13 amino acids.

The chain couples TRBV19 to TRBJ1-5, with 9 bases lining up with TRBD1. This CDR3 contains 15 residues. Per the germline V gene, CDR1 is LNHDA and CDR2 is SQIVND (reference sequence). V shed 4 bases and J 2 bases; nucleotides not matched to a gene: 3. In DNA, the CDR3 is TGTGCCAGTAGTAGGGGACAGGGTGGCAATCAGCCCCAGCATTTT. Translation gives CASSRGQGGNQPQHF.

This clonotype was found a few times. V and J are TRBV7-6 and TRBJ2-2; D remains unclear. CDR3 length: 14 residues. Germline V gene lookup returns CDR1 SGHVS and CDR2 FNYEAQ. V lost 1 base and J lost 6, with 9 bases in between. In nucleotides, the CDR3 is TGTGCCAGCAGCTTAGTTTTCGAGTCCGGGGAGCTGTTTTTT. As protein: CASSLVFESGELFF.

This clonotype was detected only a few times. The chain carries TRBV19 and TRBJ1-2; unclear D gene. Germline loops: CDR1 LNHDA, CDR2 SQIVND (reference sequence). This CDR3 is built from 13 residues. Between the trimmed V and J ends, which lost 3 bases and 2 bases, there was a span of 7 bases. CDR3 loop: CASSMVKNYGYTF. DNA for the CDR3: TGTGCCAGTAGTATGGTGAAAAACTATGGCTACACCTTC.